This T cell receptor (beta chain) stems from a study of cytomegalovirus exposure and HLA in healthy donors. In the case of this clone: The antigen is not known.

The CDR3 sequence is 12 residues long. V trimming: 5 bases; J trimming: 0 bases; junction bases outside the gene matches: 0. In germline, CDR1 is GTSNPN, CDR2 SVGIG (reference sequence). Study observations and caveats: Later analysis showed TCR association rates varying by HLA locus, highest for DRB1 and lowest for HLA-C. Several V segments, TRBV6-2 and TRBV6-3 among them, could not be told apart and were dropped. Common viral pathogens (according to a later analysis) appeared linked to several of the most significant clusters.

Healthy bone marrow donors made up the donors. PCR primers comprised 60 Vbeta and 13 Jbeta primers. Here immunoSEQ multiplex PCR was the method, and the copy in TCRdb shows in-frame clones only, minus some. The sample includes around 180,000 clones, about 80% of them seen just once. This sequence was found in a man aged 30 to 45 in good health and CMV-seropositive. This chain uses TRBV30 with TRBJ1-1, with TRBD1 matching 7 bases. Sequenced sample: PBMCs. In DNA form, the CDR3 reads TGTGCCTGGCAGGGGGTGAACACTGAAGCTTTCTTT. This encodes CAWQGVNTEAFF.